Listed here are 20 T cell receptor beta chains from one sample, sequenced in a study of beta chain features in type 1 diabetes. Findings of the study overall: Moderate but significant shortening of TCRB CDR3s was recorded in all four CD4+ subsets from Type 1 diabetes patients.

Since all of the isolated RNA was reverse transcribed, expressed TCRB transcripts were what got sequenced. TCRdb's table, derived via immunoSEQ multiplex PCR, lists solely in-frame clones and lacks some. The sample lists fewer than 300,000 clones, roughly a tenth occurring once. For these TCRs, the target antigens are not known. The sample comprised naive CD4+ T cells from blood. All receptors come from a man between 25 and 39 years old with type 1 diabetes.

The chain joins TRBV2 to TRBJ2-1; TRBD2 agrees at 10 bases. J gave up 4 bases and V 7 bases, and 4 bases lay outside the gene matches. The germline V gene encodes CDR1 SNHLY and CDR2 FYNNEI. The CDR3 contains 14 residues. CDR3 nucleotide sequence: TGTGCCAGCATGGAGCGGGGGGGTTACAATGAGCAGTTCTTC. Residues: CASMERGGYNEQFF.

This chain uses TRBV30 with TRBJ2-3, with TRBD1 matching over 9 bases. Trimming cost V 4 bases and J 0 bases; bases outside gene matches: 8. Germline values: CDR1 GTSNPN, CDR2 SVGIG (reference sequence). CDR3 size: 16 residues. As DNA, the CDR3 is TGTGCCTGGACCGGGACAGGGTATTCGAGCACAGATACGCAGTATTTT. Protein sequence: CAWTGTGYSSTDTQYF.

The table lists this clone with a count of one. The V and J genes are TRBV4-1 and TRBJ1-2; TRBD1 agrees at 9 bases. This CDR3 contains 15 residues. Germline V gene sequence: CDR1 MGHRA, CDR2 YSYEKL. With 5 bases clipped from V and 2 bases from J, the junction kept 6 bases outside the gene matches. CDR3 sequence reads: CASSSRDRANYGYTF. The DNA of the CDR3 is TGCGCCAGCAGCTCCCGGGACAGGGCGAACTATGGCTACACCTTC.

CDR3 protein: CASSSRIETQYF. Here the CDR3 DNA reads TGTGCCAGCAGCTCCCGTATAGAGACCCAGTACTTC. The J gene is TRBJ2-5, the V gene TRBV7-2; D ambiguous. The germline V gene has CDR1 SGHTA and CDR2 FQGNSA. The CDR3 consists of 12 residues. V was clipped by 4 bases and J by 4 bases, with 7 bases between them.

This clone was seen a handful of times. The V and J genes are TRBV19 and TRBJ1-2; TRBD1 matches 8 bases. J gave up 4 bases and V 7 bases, and 8 bases lay outside the gene matches. CDR1 and CDR2 from the germline V gene are LNHDA and SQIVND (reference sequence). There are 14 residues in the CDR3. DNA of the CDR3: TGTGCCAGTAATCTGGGACAGGTCCGCTATGGCTACACCTTC. It encodes CASNLGQVRYGYTF.

The CDR3, as DNA: TGTGCCAGCGAAGGGGTTCCTGGGGCCAACGTCCTGACTTTC. Translating it yields CASEGVPGANVLTF. The chain is built from TRBV7-2 and TRBJ2-6, with a tentative D call TRBD1 (5 bases). Germline values: CDR1 SGHTA, CDR2 FQGNSA. V lost 8 bases and J lost 2, with 10 bases in between. This CDR3 has 14 residues.

The chain combines TRBV7-8 with TRBJ1-1, with D possibly TRBD1 on 6 matching bases. Germline V gene sequence: CDR1 SGHVS, CDR2 FQNEAQ. V lost 1 base and J 11 bases, leaving 14 bases between the germline ends. CDR3 length equals 13 residues. The CDR3 loop reads CASSLGEGVVAFF. CDR3 DNA: TGTGCCAGCAGCTTAGGGGAGGGGGTTGTTGCTTTCTTT. The variable domain in full, with the rest retrieved from reference TRBV7-8 and TRBJ1-1, is GAGVSQSPRYKVAKRGQDVALRCDPISGHVSLFWYQQALGQGPEFLTYFQNEAQLDKSGLPSDRFFAERPEGSVSTLKIQRTQQEDSAVYLCASSLGEGVVAFFGQGTRLTVV.

This clone was detected once. V is TRBV4-2 and J is TRBJ1-5; D remains ambiguous. Germline V gene sequence: CDR1 LGHNA, CDR2 YNFKEQ. The CDR3 extends over 16 amino acids. The V end lost 1 base, the J end lost 5 bases, and 15 bases lay between the germline ends. The CDR3: CASSQVYRGRDQPQHF. In DNA form, the CDR3 reads TGTGCCAGCAGCCAAGTTTATCGGGGTCGGGATCAGCCCCAGCATTTT.

The chain has TRBV7-2 and TRBJ2-6, with no clear D. Trimming cost V 3 bases and J 1 base, with 7 bases left between them. Per the germline V gene, CDR1 is SGHTA and CDR2 is FQGNSA. This CDR3 has 15 residues. CDR3 protein: CASSFRYSGANVLTF. CDR3 nucleotide sequence: TGTGCCAGCAGCTTCCGGTATTCTGGGGCCAACGTCCTGACTTTC.

This clone has more than one count but fewer than ten. The rearrangement joins TRBV5-1 to TRBJ1-6, with D hard to call. The CDR3 is 15 amino acids. CDR1 SGHRS and CDR2 YFSETQ come from the germline V gene. The germline V and J ends were trimmed by 3 bases and 7 bases, with 14 bases remaining between them. In DNA, the CDR3 is TGCGCCAGCAGCTCGGAGGGTCGCAAGAATTCACCCCTCCACTTT. Protein: CASSSEGRKNSPLHF.

The chain combines TRBV29-1 with TRBJ1-5; TRBD1 matches 7 bases. Per the germline V gene, CDR1 is SQVTM and CDR2 is ANQGSEA. V dropped 6 bases and J dropped 3; count of bases not matched to a gene: 8. CDR3 length equals 14 residues. The CDR3 sequence: CSVQTGDPNQPQHF. The CDR3 bases are TGCAGCGTCCAAACAGGGGACCCCAATCAGCCCCAGCATTTT.

The chain combines TRBV4-3 with TRBJ1-4; 8 bases map to TRBD1. Germline V gives CDR1 LGHNA, CDR2 YSLEER. With 1 base clipped from V and 13 bases from J, the junction kept 8 bases outside the gene matches. The CDR3 is 14 residues long. The CDR3 reads CASSQVDRGRGLFF. The CDR3 region has the DNA TGCGCCAGCAGCCAAGTTGACAGGGGACGCGGACTGTTTTTT.

This clone was seen only a few times. DNA for the CDR3: TGTGCCAGCAGCTTATTCGACAGCCAGAGACTGTTTTTT. As protein: CASSLFDSQRLFF. J is TRBJ1-4 and V is TRBV7-3, with D perhaps TRBD1 (5 bases). Germline-derived CDR1 and CDR2 are SGHTA and FQGTGA. The CDR3 spans 13 residues. The V end was cut by 2 bases, the J end by 13 bases, with 14 bases between.

The V call is TRBV6-5, the J call TRBJ1-6, with a tentative D call TRBD1 (5 bases). This CDR3 region has 15 residues. Trimming removed 5 bases at V and 7 bases at J, with 15 bases between. Germline values: CDR1 MNHEY, CDR2 SVGAGI. The CDR3 reads CASSQWGTGNSPLHF. CDR3 nucleotides: TGTGCCAGCAGTCAGTGGGGCACCGGCAATTCACCCCTCCACTTT.

With respect to this clone: A read error may account for a junction end that differs from germline. This rearrangement joins TRBV27 to TRBJ2-7; D might be TRBD2 (5 bases). Germline V lookup: CDR1 MNHEY, CDR2 SMNVEV (reference sequence). CDR3 length: 11 amino acids. The CDR3 DNA follows: TGTGCCAGCAGTCATGGTACGGCCGCGGGCTTC. Protein: CASSHGTAAGF.

The rearrangement uses TRBV5-4 and TRBJ2-4; the D gene is possibly TRBD1 (5 bases). This CDR3 region has 19 residues. CDR1 SGHNT and CDR2 YYREEE come from the germline V gene (reference sequence). V was trimmed by 1 base and J by 0 bases, leaving 20 bases between them. CDR3 DNA sequence: TGTGCCAGCAGCTTGCTGCAGGGATCTAATCCTCTAGCCAAAAACATTCAGTACTTC. It specifies CASSLLQGSNPLAKNIQYF.

The chain has TRBV7-2 and TRBJ1-5, with D possibly matching TRBD1 (5 bases). Per germline, CDR1 SGHTA and CDR2 FQGNSA. This CDR3 is 13 amino acids long. The ends were cut back, 9 bases at V and 6 bases at J, with 15 bases in the middle. CDR3 residues: CASQGIRGQPQHF. DNA of the CDR3: TGTGCCAGTCAGGGTATTCGTGGTCAGCCCCAGCATTTT.

The V gene is TRBV5-1, the J gene TRBJ2-1; 13 bases match TRBD2. With V trimmed by 7 bases and J by 7 bases, 5 bases remained unmatched. Germline-derived CDR1 and CDR2 are SGHRS and YFSETQ. CDR3 length: 14 residues. Here the CDR3 DNA reads TGCGCCAGCTTCCCACTAGCGGGGGGGAATGAGCAGTTCTTC. This gives the protein CASFPLAGGNEQFF. Looking up the rest from reference TRBV5-1 and TRBJ2-1 gives the full variable domain: KAGVTQTPRYLIKTRGQQVTLSCSPISGHRSVSWYQQTPGQGLQFLFEYFSETQRNKGNFPGRFSGRQFSNSRSEMNVSTLELGDSALYLCASFPLAGGNEQFFGPGTRLTVL.

This clone was observed a few times. V gene TRBV4-2 combines with J gene TRBJ1-5; D is possibly TRBD1 (6 bases). Trimming took off 1 base at V and 0 bases at J, with 13 bases between the two ends. The CDR3 length is 17 residues. In germline, CDR1 is LGHNA, CDR2 YNFKEQ. The CDR3 protein is CASSQGIGQNSNQPQHF. The CDR3 bases are TGTGCCAGCAGCCAAGGAATAGGACAGAATAGCAATCAGCCCCAGCATTTT.

V is TRBV10-3 and J is TRBJ2-3, with TRBD1 matching over 9 bases. Germline-derived CDR1 and CDR2 are ENHRY and SYGVKD. The CDR3 length is 17 residues. The ends lost 3 bases at V and 3 bases at J; junction bases unmatched: 10. CDR3 residues: CAISDSTGTGTTDTQYF. Here the CDR3 DNA reads TGTGCCATCAGTGATTCGACCGGGACAGGGACGACAGATACGCAGTATTTT.